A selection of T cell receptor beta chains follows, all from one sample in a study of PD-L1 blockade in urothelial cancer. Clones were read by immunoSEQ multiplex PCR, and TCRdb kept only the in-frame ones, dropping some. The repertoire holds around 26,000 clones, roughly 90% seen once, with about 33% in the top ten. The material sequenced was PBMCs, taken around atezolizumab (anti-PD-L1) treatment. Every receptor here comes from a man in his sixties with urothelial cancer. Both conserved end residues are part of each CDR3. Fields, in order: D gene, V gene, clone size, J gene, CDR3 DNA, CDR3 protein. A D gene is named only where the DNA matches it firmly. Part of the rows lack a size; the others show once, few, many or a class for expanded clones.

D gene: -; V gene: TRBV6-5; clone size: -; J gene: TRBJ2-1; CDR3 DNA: TGTGCCAGCAGTTCACAGGGTTTCCACCAGTTCTTC; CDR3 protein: CASSSQGFHQFF
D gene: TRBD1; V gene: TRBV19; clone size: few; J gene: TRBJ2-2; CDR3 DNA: TGTGCCAGTAGTACGGACAGGGGGGCGATCGGGGAGCTGTTTTTT; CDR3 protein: CASSTDRGAIGELFF
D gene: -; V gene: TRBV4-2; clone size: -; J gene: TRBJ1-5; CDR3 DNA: TGTGCCAGCAGCCAAGTCGCAGGGGTCGGCAATCAGCCCCAGCATTTT; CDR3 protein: CASSQVAGVGNQPQHF
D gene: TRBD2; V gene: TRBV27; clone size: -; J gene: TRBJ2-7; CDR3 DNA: TGTGCCAGCAGTAAAGGACTAGCGGGGGGTACGTACGAGCAGTACTTC; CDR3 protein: CASSKGLAGGTYEQYF
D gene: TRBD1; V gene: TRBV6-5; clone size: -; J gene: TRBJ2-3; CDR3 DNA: TGTGCCAGCAGTTACTCGGGGCAGGGGGTAGATACGCAGTATTTT; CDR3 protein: CASSYSGQGVDTQYF
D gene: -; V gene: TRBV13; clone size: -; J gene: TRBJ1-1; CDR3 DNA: TGTGCCAGCAGGTTCTCGGGGGGTACTGAAGCTTTCTTT; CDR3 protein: CASRFSGGTEAFF
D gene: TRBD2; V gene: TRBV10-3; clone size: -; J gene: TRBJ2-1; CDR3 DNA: TGTGCCATCAGTACGACTAGCGGGGCCTCCTTTGAGCAGTTCTTC; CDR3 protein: CAISTTSGASFEQFF
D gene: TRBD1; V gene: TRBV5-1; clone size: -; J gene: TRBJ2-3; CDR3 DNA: TGCGCCAGCAGCTTGGGGGACAGGGGTCCCTTGGGCACAGATACGCAGTATTTT; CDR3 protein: CASSLGDRGPLGTDTQYF
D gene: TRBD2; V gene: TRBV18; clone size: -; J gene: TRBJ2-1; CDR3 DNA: TGTGCCAGCTCAGGAACTAGCGGGGGCTCCTACAATGAGCAGTTCTTC; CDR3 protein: CASSGTSGGSYNEQFF
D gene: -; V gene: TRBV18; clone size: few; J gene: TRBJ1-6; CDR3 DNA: TGTGCCAGCTCCAAGACTCCTAATTCACCCCTCCACTTT; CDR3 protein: CASSKTPNSPLHF
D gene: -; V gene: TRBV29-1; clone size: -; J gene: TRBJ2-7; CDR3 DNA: TGCAGCGTCCAGGGGGGATACGAGCAGTACTTC; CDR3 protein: CSVQGGYEQYF
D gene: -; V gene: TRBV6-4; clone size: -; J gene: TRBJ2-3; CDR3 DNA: TGTGCCAGCAGTGACGTGGGGGCAGGCACAGATACGCAGTATTTT; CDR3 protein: CASSDVGAGTDTQYF
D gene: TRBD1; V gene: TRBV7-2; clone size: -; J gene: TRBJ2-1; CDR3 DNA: TGTGCCAGCAGCCTACTAGGGACAGGGAACAGTGAGCAGTTCTTC; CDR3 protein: CASSLLGTGNSEQFF
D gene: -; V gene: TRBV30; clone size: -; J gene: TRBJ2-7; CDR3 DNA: TGTGCCTGGGCAGGAACAGGGTTTGTCTACGAGCAGTACTTC; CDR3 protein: CAWAGTGFVYEQYF
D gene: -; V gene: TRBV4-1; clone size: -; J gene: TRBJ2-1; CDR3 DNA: TGCGCCAGCAGCTTCCAGGAGGGACCTACGGATGAGCAGTTCTTC; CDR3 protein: CASSFQEGPTDEQFF
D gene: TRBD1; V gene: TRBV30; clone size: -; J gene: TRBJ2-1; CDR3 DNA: TGTGCCTGGAGCCGGGACAGGGTGAGCTACAATGAGCAGTTCTTC; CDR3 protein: CAWSRDRVSYNEQFF
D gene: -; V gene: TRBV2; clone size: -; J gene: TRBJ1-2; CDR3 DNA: TGTGCCATCGGCAGGGCTATCTACGATGGCTACACCTTC; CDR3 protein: CAIGRAIYDGYTF
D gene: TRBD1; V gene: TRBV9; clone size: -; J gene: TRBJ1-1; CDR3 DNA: TGTGCCAGCAGCGCCAGACAGGGGGCGGGCACTGAAGCTTTCTTT; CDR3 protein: CASSARQGAGTEAFF
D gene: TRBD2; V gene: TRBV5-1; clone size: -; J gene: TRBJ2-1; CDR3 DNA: TGCGCCAGCAGCCTGGGGACTAGCGGGAGTCGGGGTGAGCAGTTCTTC; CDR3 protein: CASSLGTSGSRGEQFF
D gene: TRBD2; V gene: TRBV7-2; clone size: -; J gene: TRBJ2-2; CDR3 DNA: TGTGCCAGCAGCACTAGCGGGGGGAACACCGGGGAGCTGTTTTTT; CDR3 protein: CASSTSGGNTGELFF
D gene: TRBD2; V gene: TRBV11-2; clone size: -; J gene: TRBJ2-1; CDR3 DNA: TGTGCCAGCAGCGTACTAGCGGGAGACAATGAGCAGTTCTTC; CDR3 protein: CASSVLAGDNEQFF
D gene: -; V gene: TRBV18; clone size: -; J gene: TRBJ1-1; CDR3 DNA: TGTGCCAGCTCACCACAGAACCCTGCGGACACTGAAGCTTTCTTT; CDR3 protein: CASSPQNPADTEAFF
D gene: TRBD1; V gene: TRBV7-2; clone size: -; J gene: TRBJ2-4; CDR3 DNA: TGTGCCAGCAGCTCCAGTCAGGGGGCGGGAAACATTCAGTACTTC; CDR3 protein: CASSSSQGAGNIQYF
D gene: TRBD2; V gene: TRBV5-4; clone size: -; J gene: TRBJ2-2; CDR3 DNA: TGTGCCAGCAGCCCCGGGCCTAGCGGGAGTGGCACCGGGGAGCTGTTTTTT; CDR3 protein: CASSPGPSGSGTGELFF
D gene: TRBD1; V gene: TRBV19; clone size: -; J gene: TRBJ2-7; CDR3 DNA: TGTGCCAGTAGTAGGCCGGGACAGGGAAGGTTCGAGCAGTACTTC; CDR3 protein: CASSRPGQGRFEQYF
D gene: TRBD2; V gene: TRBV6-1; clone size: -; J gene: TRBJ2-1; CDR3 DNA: TGTGCCAGCAGTGAATCGGGGGGCAATGAGCAGTTCTTC; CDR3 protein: CASSESGGNEQFF
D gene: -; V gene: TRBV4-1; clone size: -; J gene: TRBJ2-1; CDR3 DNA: TGCGCCAGCAGCCAAGAACCCCCCGGGGGATTAATCGGGAGTAAAAATGAGCAGTTCTTC; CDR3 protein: CASSQEPPGGLIGSKNEQFF
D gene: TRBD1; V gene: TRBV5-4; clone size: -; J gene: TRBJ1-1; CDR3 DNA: TGTGCCAGCAGCTCCAGGGGGCAACTCACTGAAGCTTTCTTT; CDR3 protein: CASSSRGQLTEAFF
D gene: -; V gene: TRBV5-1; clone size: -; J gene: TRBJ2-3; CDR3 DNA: TGCGCCAGCAGCTTGGGACTTGAGACAGATACGCAGTATTTT; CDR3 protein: CASSLGLETDTQYF